This T cell receptor beta chain was found in a study of tumor-infiltrating lymphocytes in primary liver carcinoma. Overall study results and limits: Only about 7.5-24% of top clones were detected in all five tumor regions.

Germline V lookup: CDR1 LGHNA, CDR2 YSLEER. Trimming cost V 0 bases and J 7 bases, with 16 bases left between them. The CDR3 consists of 15 residues. Details on this clonotype: Its antigen is unknown. Here the CDR3 omits its conserved ending phenylalanine or tryptophan, so a read error is the likely source.

Bulk tissue was left unsorted, and RNA and DNA were co-extracted from 20-30 mg of it. The authors sampled five separate regions per tumor. TCR beta cDNA came from about 0.55 ug total RNA, primed with a constant-region primer. What produced the TCR beta libraries was three nested multiplex PCR rounds using slightly modified ARM-PCR. Both of the initial two PCR rounds ran for roughly 10 cycles and employed TRBV1-TRBV30 forward primers alongside a C-beta reverse primer. In TCRdb, the multiplex PCR reads were re-called with MiXCR into one record per CDR3 protein. The sample records tens of thousands of distinct CDR3 sequences, 70% to 80% being singletons.

Input material: liver tumor tissue from sampling region 5. Subset given: tumor region T5, tumor centre. The chain employs TRBV4-3 and TRBJ2-7; the D gene is possibly TRBD2 (5 bases). The sequence derives from a woman aged 25-40 years with primary liver carcinoma and hepatitis B virus infection. The CDR3 sequence is CASSQDRWRGQEQYL. The CDR3 DNA sequence: TGCGCCAGCAGCCAAGATCGATGGAGAGGGCAGGAGCAGTACCTC.